Listed below are T cell receptor beta chains from one sample, sequenced in a study of regulatory T cells in long-lasting Graves disease. MiXCR was run by TCRdb on the multiplex PCR reads, yielding one entry per CDR3 protein. The sample contains a few hundred thousand distinct CDR3 sequences, roughly 21% of which appear only once. The sequencing here drew on peripheral blood mononuclear cells (PBMCs), taken when the disease was refractory, from a patient treated with antithyroid drugs. Source of these receptors: a female donor with Graves disease. Both conserved end residues are part of each CDR3. D genes are given only for firm matches. Clone size, where shown, is once, few, many, or a class for clones that have expanded.

CDR3 protein: CASSHPHAGANVLTF
CDR3 DNA: TGTGCCAGCTCCCACCCCCATGCTGGGGCCAACGTCCTGACTTTC
D gene: -
clone size: -
V gene: TRBV6-1
J gene: TRBJ2-6

CDR3 protein: CASSQVSSSTEAFF
CDR3 DNA: TGTGCCAGCAGCCAAGTATCCAGCAGCACTGAAGCTTTCTTT
D gene: -
clone size: many
V gene: TRBV3-1
J gene: TRBJ1-1

CDR3 protein: CASSNGLAGYEQFF
CDR3 DNA: TGTGCCAGTAGTAACGGACTAGCGGGATATGAGCAGTTCTTC
D gene: TRBD2
clone size: -
V gene: TRBV19
J gene: TRBJ2-1

CDR3 protein: CASRSGETYEQYF
CDR3 DNA: TGTGCCAGCCGGTCGGGGGAAACCTACGAGCAGTACTTC
D gene: -
clone size: many
V gene: TRBV6-1
J gene: TRBJ2-7

CDR3 protein: CASSLTGLNTGELFF
CDR3 DNA: TGTGCCAGCAGCCTGACAGGGCTTAACACCGGGGAGCTGTTTTTT
D gene: TRBD1
clone size: -
V gene: TRBV6-1
J gene: TRBJ2-2

CDR3 protein: CASLDSLNTEAFF
CDR3 DNA: TGTGCCAGCTTGGACAGCTTGAACACTGAAGCTTTCTTT
D gene: -
clone size: few
V gene: TRBV18
J gene: TRBJ1-1

CDR3 protein: CASRLSLGEETQYF
CDR3 DNA: TGTGCCAGCAGACTATCCCTCGGGGAAGAGACCCAGTACTTC
D gene: -
clone size: few
V gene: TRBV6-1
J gene: TRBJ2-5

CDR3 protein: CASSDQGGARETQYF
CDR3 DNA: TGTGCCAGCAGTGACCAGGGAGGGGCGCGTGAGACCCAGTACTTC
D gene: TRBD2
clone size: few
V gene: TRBV6-1
J gene: TRBJ2-5

CDR3 protein: CASSIGGMSGYTF
CDR3 DNA: TGTGCCAGTAGTATAGGGGGAATGAGTGGCTACACCTTC
D gene: -
clone size: few
V gene: TRBV19
J gene: TRBJ1-2

CDR3 protein: CASSLPSGQGPGANYGYTF
CDR3 DNA: TGTGCCAGCAGCCTACCCTCGGGACAAGGACCGGGAGCTAACTATGGCTACACCTTC
D gene: -
clone size: -
V gene: TRBV7-9
J gene: TRBJ1-2

CDR3 protein: CSAPERGGAREKLFF
CDR3 DNA: TGCAGCGCCCCCGAAAGGGGGGGGGCTCGCGAAAAACTGTTTTTT
D gene: -
clone size: few
V gene: TRBV29-1
J gene: TRBJ1-4

CDR3 protein: CASSYSGTGVRTEAFF
CDR3 DNA: TGTGCCAGCAGTTACTCGGGGACAGGGGTAAGGACTGAAGCTTTCTTT
D gene: TRBD1
clone size: few
V gene: TRBV6-2/TRBV6-3
J gene: TRBJ1-1

CDR3 protein: CASTSVSGKSSYEQYF
CDR3 DNA: TGTGCCAGCACCTCAGTTAGCGGGAAGAGCTCCTACGAGCAGTACTTC
D gene: TRBD2
clone size: -
V gene: TRBV6-1
J gene: TRBJ2-7

CDR3 protein: CASGTSGSSYEQYF
CDR3 DNA: TGTGCCAGCGGAACTAGCGGCAGCTCCTACGAGCAGTACTTC
D gene: TRBD2
clone size: -
V gene: TRBV28
J gene: TRBJ2-7

CDR3 protein: CAGSFRAGPPYQPQHF
CDR3 DNA: TGTGCCGGCAGTTTTCGGGCGGGGCCCCCTTATCAGCCCCAGCATTTT
D gene: -
clone size: few
V gene: TRBV12-3/TRBV12-4
J gene: TRBJ1-5

CDR3 protein: CASSFKGQGSGQPQHF
CDR3 DNA: TGTGCCAGCAGTTTTAAGGGACAGGGGAGTGGTCAGCCCCAGCATTTT
D gene: TRBD1
clone size: many
V gene: TRBV28
J gene: TRBJ1-5

CDR3 protein: CASSSTGLGNSPLHF
CDR3 DNA: TGTGCCAGCAGCTCGACAGGATTGGGTAATTCACCCCTCCACTTT
D gene: -
clone size: -
V gene: TRBV5-4
J gene: TRBJ1-6

CDR3 protein: CASSLGSGAYNSPLHF
CDR3 DNA: TGCGCCAGCAGCTTGGGGTCTGGGGCCTATAATTCACCCCTCCACTTT
D gene: -
clone size: -
V gene: TRBV5-1
J gene: TRBJ1-6

CDR3 protein: CASSSIPRDLYGYTF
CDR3 DNA: TGTGCCAGCAGCTCGATCCCTCGGGACCTCTATGGCTACACCTTC
D gene: -
clone size: many
V gene: TRBV13
J gene: TRBJ1-2

CDR3 protein: CASSLSDYTEAFF
CDR3 DNA: TGTGCCAGCAGTTTATCAGACTACACTGAAGCTTTCTTT
D gene: -
clone size: -
V gene: TRBV6-5
J gene: TRBJ1-1

CDR3 protein: CASSSGNGYTF
CDR3 DNA: TGTGCCAGCAGTTCCGGAAATGGCTACACCTTC
D gene: -
clone size: -
V gene: TRBV7-2
J gene: TRBJ1-2

CDR3 protein: CASRDSNQETQYF
CDR3 DNA: TGTGCCAGCAGGGACTCCAACCAGGAGACCCAGTACTTC
D gene: -
clone size: many
V gene: TRBV2
J gene: TRBJ2-5

CDR3 protein: CASSYGQAGGNEQYF
CDR3 DNA: TGTGCCAGCAGTTATGGTCAAGCGGGTGGCAACGAGCAGTACTTC
D gene: -
clone size: many
V gene: TRBV6-5
J gene: TRBJ2-7

CDR3 protein: CASSLAKENYGYTF
CDR3 DNA: TGTGCCAGCAGCTTGGCGAAGGAGAACTATGGCTACACCTTC
D gene: -
clone size: -
V gene: TRBV5-8
J gene: TRBJ1-2

CDR3 protein: CASSSDFSSLEQYF
CDR3 DNA: TGTGCCAGCAGCTCGGACTTCTCCTCACTCGAGCAGTACTTC
D gene: -
clone size: -
V gene: TRBV7-2
J gene: TRBJ2-7

CDR3 protein: CASSTTRQGRGYGYTF
CDR3 DNA: TGTGCCAGCAGTACCACCCGACAGGGGCGCGGCTATGGCTACACCTTC
D gene: TRBD1
clone size: few
V gene: TRBV6-1
J gene: TRBJ1-2

CDR3 protein: CASRDSTSGRRETQYF
CDR3 DNA: TGTGCCAGCAGAGACTCCACTAGCGGGAGGCGGGAGACCCAGTACTTC
D gene: TRBD2
clone size: many
V gene: TRBV6-1
J gene: TRBJ2-5

CDR3 protein: CASSLVGKEAFF
CDR3 DNA: TGTGCCAGCAGTTTAGTGGGAAAAGAAGCTTTCTTT
D gene: -
clone size: many
V gene: TRBV27
J gene: TRBJ1-1

CDR3 protein: CASSQDEGRFGYTF
CDR3 DNA: TGTGCCAGCAGCCAAGATGAGGGGAGGTTTGGCTACACCTTC
D gene: -
clone size: many
V gene: TRBV3-1
J gene: TRBJ1-2

CDR3 protein: CASSSRRSTGDVSSGANVLTF
CDR3 DNA: TGTGCCAGCAGTTCGCGACGATCAACCGGGGACGTAAGCTCTGGGGCCAACGTCCTGACTTTC
D gene: -
clone size: -
V gene: TRBV6-5
J gene: TRBJ2-6

CDR3 protein: CASSLGWGATAYEQYF
CDR3 DNA: TGTGCCAGCAGTTTAGGATGGGGGGCGACAGCCTACGAGCAGTACTTC
D gene: -
clone size: many
V gene: TRBV12-3/TRBV12-4
J gene: TRBJ2-7

CDR3 protein: CASSLYGTGDEKLFF
CDR3 DNA: TGTGCCAGCAGCTTGTATGGGACAGGGGATGAAAAACTGTTTTTT
D gene: TRBD1
clone size: few
V gene: TRBV5-6
J gene: TRBJ1-4

CDR3 protein: CASRAGTGARETQYF
CDR3 DNA: TGTGCCAGCAGGGCCGGGACAGGCGCGCGGGAGACCCAGTACTTC
D gene: TRBD1
clone size: many
V gene: TRBV6-1
J gene: TRBJ2-5

CDR3 protein: CASSWTGGADTQYF
CDR3 DNA: TGTGCCAGCAGTTGGACAGGGGGTGCAGATACGCAGTATTTT
D gene: TRBD1
clone size: few
V gene: TRBV12-3/TRBV12-4
J gene: TRBJ2-3

CDR3 protein: CASSLVGVPRLEQYF
CDR3 DNA: TGTGCCAGCAGCTTAGTTGGGGTCCCTAGGCTCGAGCAGTACTTC
D gene: -
clone size: many
V gene: TRBV7-9
J gene: TRBJ2-7

CDR3 protein: CSVVDRDDGYTF
CDR3 DNA: TGCAGCGTTGTCGACCGAGACGACGGCTACACCTTC
D gene: -
clone size: few
V gene: TRBV29-1
J gene: TRBJ1-2

CDR3 protein: CASSEGQTNTGELFF
CDR3 DNA: TGTGCCAGCAGTGAAGGTCAAACGAACACCGGGGAGCTGTTTTTT
D gene: -
clone size: -
V gene: TRBV2
J gene: TRBJ2-2

CDR3 protein: CSARERTSSYEQYF
CDR3 DNA: TGCAGTGCTAGAGAAAGGACTAGCTCCTACGAGCAGTACTTC
D gene: TRBD2
clone size: few
V gene: TRBV20-1
J gene: TRBJ2-7

CDR3 protein: CASSHAPVTYEQYF
CDR3 DNA: TGTGCCAGCAGTCACGCGCCCGTTACCTACGAGCAGTACTTC
D gene: -
clone size: many
V gene: TRBV28
J gene: TRBJ2-7

CDR3 protein: CASSGRTGRDIQYF
CDR3 DNA: TGTGCCAGCAGTGGTAGGACAGGGAGGGACATTCAGTACTTC
D gene: -
clone size: few
V gene: TRBV25-1
J gene: TRBJ2-4